Listed here are 30 T cell receptor beta chains from one sample, sequenced in a study of T cell clonality in common variable immunodeficiency. Sequencing was performed with immunoSEQ multiplex PCR; in TCRdb, only in-frame clones are kept and a portion is missing. This sample includes under 50,000 clones with no singletons; its ten biggest clones take up approximately 2%. The specimen sequenced was peripheral blood mononuclear cells. All receptors derive from a person aged 18 to 75 in good health.

This clone was counted at least ten times. The observed sequence ends 3 residues before the CDR3 terminus, with the missing tail filled in from the germline J gene. The chain recombines TRBV19 with TRBJ1-5, with 7 nucleotides matching TRBD1. V shed 5 bases and J 0 bases; nucleotides not matched to a gene: 4. The CDR3 is made up of 15 amino acids. From germline, CDR1 is LNHDA and CDR2 SQIVND (reference sequence). Partial CDR3 DNA: TGTGCCAGTAGTGGGACAGCCCATAGCAATCAGCCC. Its protein product is CASSGTAHSNQP. The whole CDR3 sequence reads CASSGTAHSNQPQHF.

This clone was observed at least ten times. The read is 3 residues too short to cover the CDR3 end, so that end is filled in from the germline J gene. This chain links TRBV6-1 with TRBJ2-7, with D maybe TRBD2 (5 bases). The germline V gene encodes CDR1 MNHNS and CDR2 SASEGT. Trimming removed 0 bases from V and 3 bases from J, with 9 bases in between. The CDR3 spans 14 residues. The chain's CDR3 is CASSEAASSYEQYF. The CDR3 bases that were read are TGTGCCAGCAGTGAAGCTGCTAGCAGCTACGAG.

The sample holds many counts of this clone. The CDR3 extends 3 residues past the end of the read, so its final part is completed from the germline J gene. The J gene is TRBJ2-1, the V gene TRBV5-1, with 11 nucleotides matching TRBD2. The length of the CDR3 is 16 residues. The V and J ends lost 0 bases and 7 bases, in that order; junction bases with no gene match: 6. The germline V gene has CDR1 SGHRS and CDR2 YFSETQ. CDR3 sequence: CASSLGVAGGQNEQFF. The CDR3 bases that were read are TGCGCCAGCAGCTTGGGGGTAGCGGGAGGGCAAAATGAG.

A few counts support this clone. At one end, the junction sequence differs from germline, possibly due to a read error. Read sequence stops 3 residues before the CDR3 end, and the germline J gene provides the missing end. V gene TRBV11-1 combines with J gene TRBJ2-3; a weak D match, TRBD1 (6 bases). CDR3 size: 13 residues. The germline V gene has CDR1 SGHAT and CDR2 FQDESV (reference sequence). The sequenced part of the CDR3 DNA is TGTGCCAGCAGCTTATGGGGGCCAGAGACG. Protein sequence: CASSLWGPET. The CDR3 in full is CASSLWGPETQYF.

In this sample, this clone turned up many times. The CDR3 end is not reached by the read, which stops 3 residues before it; the germline J gene fills it in. The gene calls are TRBV19 and TRBJ2-1; the match to TRBD2 covers 8 bases. J lost 1 base, V lost 0 bases, and 5 bases had no gene match. Germline lookup yields CDR1 LNHDA and CDR2 SQIVND (reference sequence). The CDR3 is 17 amino acids. CDR3 DNA (partial): TGTGCCAGTAGTATAGATGGGGGCGGGGGGTCCTACAATGAG. Translation: CASSIDGGGGSYNE. The full CDR3 sequence reads CASSIDGGGGSYNEQFF.

This clone was recorded at least ten times. The CDR3 is cut off 3 residues early in the read; its end comes from the germline J gene. The chain links TRBV6-2 or TRBV6-3 to TRBJ1-2; D might be TRBD1 (5 bases). V shed 4 bases and J shed 7 bases, with 13 bases lying between them. This CDR3 is built from 13 residues. Germline V gene data show CDR1 as MNHEY and CDR2 as SVGEGT. The covered CDR3 bases are TGTGCCAGCAGTTCAGACAGCCCCGCTGGC. This gives the protein CASSSDSPAG. The complete CDR3 reads CASSSDSPAGYTF.

This clone was seen repeatedly, ten times or more. The sequence runs out 3 residues before the end of the CDR3; the remainder is reconstructed from the germline J gene. V gene TRBV6-2 or TRBV6-3 combines with J gene TRBJ1-1; D not certain. This CDR3 has 13 amino acids. V was shortened by 4 bases and J by 0 bases, with 6 bases between the two germline ends. CDR1 MNHEY and CDR2 SVGEGT come from the germline V gene. The part of the CDR3 DNA that was read is TGTGCCAGCAGTTCAGGAGTGAACACTGAA. Encoded protein: CASSSGVNTE. In full, the CDR3 reads CASSSGVNTEAFF.

There are many counts of this clone. The CDR3 bases that were read are TGTGCCAGCTCACGGGGGCGGACTACCGGGGAG. This gives the protein CASSRGRTTGE. The complete CDR3 protein is CASSRGRTTGELFF. V and J are TRBV18 and TRBJ2-2, with a possible D match to TRBD1 (6 bases). The read terminates 3 residues ahead of where the CDR3 ends, so the germline J gene completes it. The CDR3 contains 14 residues. V lost 4 bases and J lost 5, with 11 bases in between. Germline CDR1 reads KGHSH; CDR2 reads LQKENI.

This clone has ten or more counts. The read halts 3 residues ahead of the CDR3 end, with the missing end drawn from the germline J gene. V usage is TRBV6-2 or TRBV6-3 and J usage is TRBJ1-5, with 8 bases matching TRBD1. The germline CDR1 and CDR2 sequences are MNHEY and SVGEGT. The CDR3 has 15 residues. V was clipped by 9 bases and J by 4 bases; unmatched bases: 11. This chain's CDR3 is CASSQTRQGNQPQHF. The part of the CDR3 DNA that was read is TGTGCCAGTTCTCAAACCCGACAGGGGAATCAGCCC.

This clone has more than one count but fewer than ten. The missing CDR3 end, 3 residues past where the read stops, is filled in from the germline J gene. J is TRBJ1-2 and V is TRBV7-3; D perhaps matches TRBD1 (5 bases). Germline V lookup: CDR1 SGHTA, CDR2 FQGTGA. The CDR3 has 15 residues. CDR3 DNA (partial): TGTGCCAGCAGCTCAGGACCAGGGCCCTACAATGAC. Residues: CASSSGPGPYND. The entire CDR3 protein reads CASSSGPGPYNDYTF.

This clone was counted ten times or more. The observed sequence ends 3 residues before the CDR3 terminus, with the missing tail filled in from the germline J gene. V and J are TRBV18 and TRBJ1-2; possibly TRBD1 for D (6 bases). The ends were cut back, 1 base at V and 4 bases at J, with 13 bases in the middle. Germline values: CDR1 KGHSH, CDR2 LQKENI. The CDR3 length is 15 residues. The CDR3 loop is CASSPRGGEGYGYTF. CDR3 DNA (partial): TGTGCCAGCTCACCACGGGGGGGCGAAGGCTATGGC.

This clone came up many times. The CDR3 sequence: CASSVVPSGSQPQYEQYF. Incomplete CDR3 DNA: TGTGCCAGCAGCGTAGTTCCTAGCGGGAGCCAACCCCAGTACGAG. The chain carries TRBV9 and TRBJ2-7, with 10 bases matching TRBD2. The read finishes 3 residues shy of the CDR3 end, and the germline J gene is used to complete it. Trimming at V came to 0 bases and at J to 4 bases, leaving 13 bases not matched to a gene. Germline CDR1 SGDLS, CDR2 YYNGEE. The CDR3 sequence is 18 residues long. Combining the CDR3 with reference TRBV9 and TRBJ2-7 gives the whole variable domain DSGVTQTPKHLITATGQRVTLRCSPRSGDLSVYWYQQSLDQGLQFLIQYYNGEERAKGNILERFSAQQFPDLHSELNLSSLELGDSALYFCASSVVPSGSQPQYEQYFGPGTRLTVT.

This clone occurred many times. With the read ending 3 residues before the CDR3 end, the germline J gene is used to fill in that end. V gene TRBV6-1 combines with J gene TRBJ1-5, with a possible D match to TRBD1 (5 bases). Germline V CDR1 and CDR2: MNHNS, SASEGT. V lost 4 bases, J lost 3 bases, and 10 bases lay in between. The CDR3 consists of 14 residues. The sequenced part of the CDR3 DNA is TGTGCCAGCAGTGGACAGAGATTCAATCAGCCC. It codes for CASSGQRFNQP. The entire CDR3 protein is CASSGQRFNQPQHF.

This clone was seen ten or more times. The CDR3 end lies 3 residues beyond the end of the read and is filled in from the germline J gene. The rearrangement joins TRBV4-2 to TRBJ1-6; no clear D gene. Germline V gene sequence: CDR1 LGHNA, CDR2 YNFKEQ. This CDR3 comprises 13 residues. The V end lost 0 bases, the J end lost 7 bases, and 4 bases lay between the germline ends. CDR3 sequence: CASSQDGNSPLHF. The sequenced CDR3 bases are TGTGCCAGCAGCCAAGACGGGAATTCACCC.

There are many counts of this clone. The sequence runs out 3 residues before the end of the CDR3; the remainder is reconstructed from the germline J gene. The chain employs TRBV20-1 and TRBJ2-5; D gene unclear. Germline CDR1 and CDR2: DFQATT and SNEGSKA (reference sequence). There are 14 residues in the CDR3. V shed 6 bases and J shed 1 base, with 15 bases lying between them. CDR3 sequence: CSAPENPTQETQYF. The DNA read from the CDR3 is TGCAGTGCCCCTGAAAACCCTACCCAAGAGACC.

This clone was recorded many times. Sequencing ends 3 residues short of the CDR3 end; the germline J gene provides the rest. This chain links TRBV5-5 with TRBJ2-7, with D maybe TRBD2 (5 bases). Trimming took 4 bases from V and 2 from J, leaving 16 bases between them. CDR1 is SGHKS, CDR2 YYEKEE, per germline (reference sequence). The CDR3 is 15 residues long. CDR3 residues: CASSTTGGSTYEQYF. The covered CDR3 bases are TGTGCCAGCAGCACCACCGGCGGGTCTACCTACGAG.

This clone was detected many times. The read finishes 3 residues shy of the CDR3 end, and the germline J gene is used to complete it. The rearrangement uses TRBV7-9 and TRBJ2-2; 7 bases align to TRBD1. This CDR3 is built from 12 residues. Germline V lookup: CDR1 SEHNR, CDR2 FQNEAQ (reference sequence). The CDR3 DNA, read in part, is TGTGCCAGCAGCTCCCCGACAGGGTTG. This codes for CASSSPTGL. In full, the CDR3 reads CASSSPTGLLFF.

This clone was detected many times. Read sequence stops 3 residues before the CDR3 end, and the germline J gene provides the missing end. The chain uses TRBV14 and TRBJ2-5; D is undetermined. The germline gives CDR1 SGHDN, CDR2 FVKESK. The CDR3 is 13 residues long. Trimming pared 6 bases from V and 5 bases from J, leaving 13 bases between. CDR3: CASSRSSWETQYF. The CDR3 bases that were read are TGTGCCAGCAGTCGATCGAGCTGGGAGACC. Drawing the rest from reference TRBV14 and TRBJ2-5, the complete variable domain is EAGVTQFPSHSVIEKGQTVTLRCDPISGHDNLYWYRRVMGKEIKFLLHFVKESKQDESGMPNNRFLAERTGGTYSTLKVQPAELEDSGVYFCASSRSSWETQYFGPGTRLLVL.

This clone was counted ten times or more. The read falls 3 residues short of the CDR3 end, and the missing part is taken from the germline J gene. The chain carries TRBV6-1 and TRBJ2-5; no firm D call. This CDR3 is built from 12 residues. V was clipped by 1 base and J by 4 bases, with 4 bases between them. CDR1 MNHNS and CDR2 SASEGT come from the germline V gene. CDR3 amino acids: CASSEVRETQYF. CDR3 DNA (partial): TGTGCCAGCAGTGAAGTCCGAGAGACC.

The table lists this clone with a few counts. The read ends 3 residues shy of where the CDR3 ends; the end is completed using the germline J gene. The J gene is TRBJ2-3, the V gene TRBV6-1; tentative D call: TRBD2 (5 bases). This CDR3 comprises 15 residues. CDR1 and CDR2 (germline): MNHNS, SASEGT. The covered CDR3 bases are TGTGCCAGCAGTGAAAGAGGGTTCGGCAATCAGCCG. Amino acids: CASSERGFGNQP. The whole CDR3 is CASSERGFGNQPQYF.

In regard to this clone: The read terminates 3 residues ahead of where the CDR3 ends, so the germline J gene completes it. V usage is TRBV5-1 and J usage is TRBJ2-5; D might be TRBD1 (6 bases). The germline V gene encodes CDR1 SGHRS and CDR2 YFSETQ. CDR3 length: 14 amino acids. Trimming left V 1 base short and J 0 bases short, with 7 bases between. The CDR3 loop is CASSLSGDQETQYF. The sequenced CDR3 bases are TGCGCCAGCAGCTTGTCAGGGGACCAAGAGACC.

This clone was counted many times. The read terminates 3 residues ahead of where the CDR3 ends, so the germline J gene completes it. Additional DNA sequences in this sample encode the identical CDR3. The rearrangement joins TRBV13 to TRBJ1-2, with D perhaps matching TRBD1 (5 bases). The CDR3 is 14 amino acids. V gave up 5 bases and J gave up 3 bases, with 13 bases separating them. The V gene's germline CDR1 is PRHDT and CDR2 FYEKMQ (reference sequence). The part of the CDR3 DNA that was read is TGTGCCAGCAGCCCTGCCCGACAGTACTATGGC. The encoded protein is CASSPARQYYG. The CDR3 reads in full as CASSPARQYYGYTF. The full variable domain, with the rest looked up from reference TRBV13 and TRBJ1-2, is AAGVIQSPRHLIKEKRETATLKCYPIPRHDTVYWYQQGPGQDPQFLISFYEKMQSDKGSIPDRFSAQQFSDYHSELNMSSLELGDSALYFCASSPARQYYGYTFGSGTRLTVV.

The sample holds many counts of this clone. The CDR3 goes on 3 residues after the read ends, and that part is filled in from the germline J gene. This sequence joins TRBV10-1 and TRBJ2-3; no clear D. V was trimmed by 4 bases and J by 4 bases, leaving 9 bases between them. CDR1 is WNHNN and CDR2 is SYGVQD in the germline V gene (reference sequence). This CDR3 has 13 amino acids. The CDR3 sequence: CASSAQSADTQYF. Incomplete CDR3 DNA: TGCGCCAGCAGTGCCCAGTCCGCAGATACG.

This clone occurred many times. The observed sequence ends 3 residues before the CDR3 terminus, with the missing tail filled in from the germline J gene. The chain carries TRBV20-1 and TRBJ1-1; D unclear. This CDR3 has 12 amino acids. With 2 bases removed from V and 0 bases from J, the gap between germline ends came to 4 bases. Germline values: CDR1 DFQATT, CDR2 SNEGSKA (reference sequence). Partial CDR3 DNA: TGCAGTGCTAGAACGGTGAACACTGAA. This codes for CSARTVNTE. In full, the CDR3 is CSARTVNTEAFF.

This clone was seen many times. This CDR3 is CASSSHPTGIYTF. The sequenced part of the CDR3 DNA is TGTGCCAGCAGTTCCCACCCGACAGGGATA. This rearrangement joins TRBV12-3 or TRBV12-4 to TRBJ1-2, with 7 bases identical to TRBD1. The read halts 3 residues ahead of the CDR3 end, with the missing end drawn from the germline J gene. CDR3 size: 13 residues.

There are many counts of this clone. The read falls 3 residues short of the CDR3 end, and the missing part is taken from the germline J gene. The chain couples TRBV5-1 to TRBJ2-7; TRBD2 agrees at 11 bases. The trim removed 4 bases at V and 4 bases at J, leaving 10 bases unmatched. The CDR3 contains 16 residues. Germline V gene data show CDR1 as SGHRS and CDR2 as YFSETQ. This chain's CDR3 is CASSVAAGTSGYEQYF. CDR3 DNA, as far as it was read: TGCGCCAGCAGCGTGGCAGCCGGGACTAGCGGTTACGAG.

This clone was seen many times. Sequencing ends 3 residues short of the CDR3 end; the germline J gene provides the rest. The chain recombines TRBV5-4 with TRBJ2-5; TRBD1 matches 8 bases. Germline V gene sequence: CDR1 SGHNT, CDR2 YYREEE (reference sequence). Losses at the gene ends were 4 bases for V and 5 bases for J; bases not matched to a gene: 4. The CDR3 contains 13 residues. Here the CDR3 reads CASSSRDRETQYF. The sequenced part of the CDR3 DNA is TGTGCCAGCAGCAGCAGGGACAGGGAGACC.

Many counts were recorded for this clone. Sequencing ends 3 residues short of the CDR3 end; the germline J gene provides the rest. V usage is TRBV7-2 and J usage is TRBJ2-3; D is possibly TRBD1 (5 bases). Trimming removed 5 bases at V and 2 bases at J, with 11 bases between. Looked up from germline, CDR1 is SGHTA and CDR2 is FQGNSA. The CDR3 runs 14 residues. CDR3 amino acids: CASSPDSYTDTQYF. CDR3 DNA (partial): TGTGCCAGCAGCCCCGACAGCTACACAGATACG.

Only a few counts were recorded for this clone. The read falls 3 residues short of the CDR3 end, and the missing part is taken from the germline J gene. The V call is TRBV2, the J call TRBJ1-5; D not resolved. V lost 2 bases and J lost 5, with 10 bases in between. Germline-derived CDR1 and CDR2 are SNHLY and FYNNEI. The CDR3 is 14 amino acids. The CDR3 DNA, read in part, is TGTGCCAGCAGTGAACAGGTGGAAGATCAGCCC. Its protein is CASSEQVEDQP. The CDR3 as a whole reads CASSEQVEDQPQHF.

This clone was recorded at least ten times. Sequencing ends 3 residues short of the CDR3 end; the germline J gene provides the rest. The chain recombines TRBV20-1 with TRBJ1-2; 9 bases align to TRBD1. The length of the CDR3 is 15 residues. Germline loops: CDR1 DFQATT, CDR2 SNEGSKA (reference sequence). V lost 5 bases to trimming and J lost 7 bases; unmatched junction nucleotides: 14. Here the CDR3 reads CSAPSGTGRVGGYTF. CDR3 bases read: TGCAGTGCTCCTTCCGGGACAGGGAGGGTTGGTGGC.